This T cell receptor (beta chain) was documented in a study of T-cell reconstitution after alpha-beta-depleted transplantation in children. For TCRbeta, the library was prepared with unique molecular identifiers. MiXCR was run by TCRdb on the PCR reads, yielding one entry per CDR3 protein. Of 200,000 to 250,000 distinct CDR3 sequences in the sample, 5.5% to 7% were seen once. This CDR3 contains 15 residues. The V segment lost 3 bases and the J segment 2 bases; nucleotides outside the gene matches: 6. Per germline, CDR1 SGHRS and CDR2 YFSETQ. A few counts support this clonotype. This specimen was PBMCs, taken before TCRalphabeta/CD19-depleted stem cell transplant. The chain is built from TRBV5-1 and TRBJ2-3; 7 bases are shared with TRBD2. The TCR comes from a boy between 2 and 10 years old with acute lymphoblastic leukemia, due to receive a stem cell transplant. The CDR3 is CASSWSGGFTDTQYF. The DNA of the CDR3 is TGCGCCAGCAGCTGGTCGGGGGGATTCACAGATACGCAGTATTTT.